This T cell receptor beta chain stems from a study of blood T cell repertoires in COVID-19. Study as a whole: Collection of acute and convalescent COVID-19 samples took place in the United States, Italy and Spain.

The table came from immunoSEQ multiplex PCR; TCRdb's copy has only in-frame clones and leaves some out. Among 350,000 to 500,000 clones listed, approximately 90% were seen once. CDR1 is SEHNR, CDR2 FQNEAQ, per germline (reference sequence). The CDR3 runs to 13 residues. V lost 1 base and J lost 8, with 11 bases in between. This clonotype was sampled from a man younger than 35 with COVID-19, enrolled during active disease. Sequencing was performed on peripheral blood. V is TRBV7-9 and J is TRBJ1-2; the D gene is possibly TRBD1 (5 bases). CDR3 bases: TGTGCCAGCAGCTTAGACGGGGGAAGCGGCTACACCTTC. Protein sequence: CASSLDGGSGYTF.